A single sample gave rise to the 10 T cell receptor beta chains below, sequenced in a study of molecular identifiers for immune sequencing clone quantification. TCRdb fed the PCR reads into MiXCR, producing one record per CDR3 protein. The sample includes around 40,000 distinct CDR3 sequences, approximately 19% of them seen just once. Sample: naive CD8+ T cells from blood, with Jurkat cell RNA spiked in. Noted subset: FACS-sorted CD8+CD4-CCR7+CD45RA+ naive T cells. The source of these receptors is a human donor in good health. Some libraries in this study had Jurkat cell RNA spiked in.

Remarks on this clonotype: Being one base from a much bigger clone, this may be a read error. The genes are TRBV11-2 and TRBJ2-7; D call uncertain. The CDR3 sequence is 10 residues long. Germline lookup yields CDR1 SGHAT and CDR2 FQNNGV. Trimming removed 5 bases from V and 2 bases from J, with 1 base in between. In nucleotides, the CDR3 is TGTGCCAGCAGCCCCTACGAGCAGTACTTC. Encoded protein: CASSPYEQYF. The full variable domain, its missing parts supplied by reference TRBV11-2 and TRBJ2-7, is EAGVAQSPRYKIIEKRQSVAFWCNPISGHATLYWYQQILGQGPKLLIQFQNNGVVDDSQLPKDRFSAERLKGVDSTLKIQPAKLEDSAVYLCASSPYEQYFGPGTRLTVT.

This clonotype has at least ten counts. The chain couples TRBV7-9 to TRBJ1-4, with D tentatively TRBD1 (5 bases). V lost 5 bases and J lost 10, with 17 bases in between. This CDR3 contains 14 residues. Germline CDR1 SEHNR, CDR2 FQNEAQ (reference sequence). The CDR3 DNA follows: TGTGCCAGCAGCCCCTGGGACTGGAGTGCAAAACTGTTTTTT. Protein product: CASSPWDWSAKLFF.

There are many counts of this clonotype. The chain is built from TRBV29-1 and TRBJ1-1, with D unclear. CDR3 length equals 14 residues. Germline lookup yields CDR1 SQVTM and CDR2 ANQGSEA. Trimming pared 1 base from V and 0 bases from J, leaving 9 bases between. The CDR3: CSVEADGVNTEAFF. The CDR3 region has the DNA TGCAGCGTTGAAGCGGACGGCGTGAACACTGAAGCTTTCTTT.

Of note for this clonotype: A junction boundary mismatches the germline segment, possibly from a read error. The chain carries TRBV13 and TRBJ2-5; 7 positions match TRBD2. CDR1 and CDR2 from the germline V gene are PRHDT and FYEKMQ (reference sequence). The CDR3 covers 16 residues. CDR3 residues: CASSLWGGGDQEAQYF. CDR3 nucleotides: TGTGCCAGCAGTCTATGGGGGGGGGGGGACCAAGAGGCCCAGTACTTC.

Of note for this clonotype: Given a much more abundant clone one base away, this may be a read error. This chain uses TRBV6-1 with TRBJ2-1; 10 bases map to TRBD2. CDR3 length: 17 amino acids. Germline CDR1 MNHNS, CDR2 SASEGT. The chain's CDR3 is CASSELAGVTSYNEQSF. The CDR3 DNA is TGTGCCAGCAGTGAACTAGCGGGAGTCACGTCATACAATGAGCAGTCCTTC.

This clonotype occurred many times. CDR3 protein: CASSPLGLGQETQYF. In DNA, the CDR3 is TGTGCCAGCAGCCCTTTGGGGCTTGGCCAAGAGACCCAGTACTTC. This sequence joins TRBV27 and TRBJ2-5; perhaps TRBD1 as D (5 bases). V lost 6 bases and J 1 base, leaving 15 bases between the germline ends. Germline CDR1 is MNHEY and CDR2 is SMNVEV (reference sequence). The CDR3 extends over 15 amino acids.

This clonotype was found many times. The chain uses TRBV4-1 and TRBJ1-5, with D uncertain. CDR3 length equals 14 residues. Trimming pared 1 base from V and 4 bases from J, leaving 8 bases between. The germline V gene has CDR1 MGHRA and CDR2 YSYEKL. In nucleotides, the CDR3 is TGCGCCAGCAGCCAAGTCACCCTTAATCAGCCCCAGCATTTT. It codes for CASSQVTLNQPQHF.

This clonotype was detected ten times or more. The chain links TRBV11-2 to TRBJ2-1; TRBD2 agrees at 9 bases. V trimming: 5 bases; J trimming: 4 bases; junction bases outside the gene matches: 9. Germline values: CDR1 SGHAT, CDR2 FQNNGV. This CDR3 contains 16 residues. The CDR3 DNA reads as TGTGCCAGCAGCCCCGGGCGGGGGGGTTCTTACAATGAGCAGTTCTTC. Translated, it gives CASSPGRGGSYNEQFF.

In its sample, this clonotype was seen many times. The gene calls are TRBV2 and TRBJ1-1; D is undetermined. The length of the CDR3 is 17 residues. Germline V lookup: CDR1 SNHLY, CDR2 FYNNEI. Deletions cut 2 bases from V and 5 bases from J, with 21 bases between. The CDR3 DNA sequence: TGTGCCAGCAGTGAAAGTCCGCCAACTACCATGTGGACTGAAGCTTTCTTT. It codes for CASSESPPTTMWTEAFF.

Turning to this clonotype: A clone one base away is much larger, so this may be a read error. This sequence joins TRBV7-3 and TRBJ2-3; D perhaps matches TRBD2 (5 bases). The length of the CDR3 is 14 residues. The germline gives CDR1 SGHTA, CDR2 FQGTGA. The CDR3, as DNA: TGTGCCAGCAGCCCAGGAGGCGGGCTAGATGCGCAGTATTTT. Translated, it gives CASSPGGGLDAQYF.